One sample yielded the 8 T cell receptor beta chains listed below, sequenced in a study of cytomegalovirus exposure and HLA in healthy donors. Libraries were prepared by immunoSEQ multiplex PCR; TCRdb keeps only in-frame clonotypes and omits some of them. The table records 100,000 to 150,000 clones, 70% to 90% of them present only once. Sequenced sample: PBMCs. These receptors came from a woman aged 18-29 years in good health and CMV-seronegative.

The J gene is TRBJ2-5, the V gene TRBV19, with 8 nucleotides matching TRBD1. Germline V gene data show CDR1 as LNHDA and CDR2 as SQIVND (reference sequence). V dropped 5 bases and J dropped 2; count of bases not matched to a gene: 7. The CDR3 extends over 15 amino acids. The CDR3: CASSVPGTGQETQYF. CDR3 bases: TGTGCCAGTAGTGTACCTGGGACAGGACAAGAGACCCAGTACTTC.

CDR3 sequence: CASSLHQGYTEAFF. For the CDR3, the DNA is TGTGCCAGCAGTCTACATCAGGGGTACACTGAAGCTTTCTTT. V gene TRBV28 combines with J gene TRBJ1-1; D may be TRBD1 (6 bases). CDR1 MDHEN and CDR2 SYDVKM come from the germline V gene. The V end lost 5 bases, the J end lost 3 bases, and 13 bases lay between the germline ends. This CDR3 is built from 14 residues.

This clone was picked up a small number of times. This chain joins TRBV2 and TRBJ1-5; 8 nucleotides match TRBD1. Per the germline V gene, CDR1 is SNHLY and CDR2 is FYNNEI. This CDR3 has 15 amino acids. Trimming cost V 6 bases and J 7 bases; bases outside gene matches: 11. CDR3 coding DNA: TGTGCCAGCAGGACAGGGGTAGGGGTCCAACAGCCCCAGCATTTT. Its protein is CASRTGVGVQQPQHF.

The CDR3 region has the DNA TGTGCCAGCAGCGTAGAAGGACAGCTCAATCAGCCCCAGCATTTT. Its protein product is CASSVEGQLNQPQHF. The chain carries TRBV9 and TRBJ1-5, with D maybe TRBD1 (6 bases). The CDR3 sequence is 15 residues long. Germline lookup yields CDR1 SGDLS and CDR2 YYNGEE. Trimming removed 0 bases from V and 3 bases from J, with 10 bases in between.

This chain joins TRBV5-4 and TRBJ2-2; D might be TRBD1 (7 bases). CDR3 length equals 15 residues. Trimming stripped 4 bases from V and 6 bases from J, with 16 bases between. Germline lookup yields CDR1 SGHNT and CDR2 YYREEE (reference sequence). The CDR3 nucleotides are TGTGCCAGCAGCCTGGAGCAGGGGGGTCCCGGGGAGCTGTTTTTT. It codes for CASSLEQGGPGELFF.

The chain links TRBV6-1 to TRBJ2-7; possible D gene TRBD1, 6 bases. Germline V CDR1 and CDR2: MNHNS, SASEGT. The CDR3 is 11 residues long. Trimming pared 6 bases from V and 7 bases from J, leaving 10 bases between. The CDR3 DNA follows: TGTGCCAGCAGAAACAGGGATGAGCAGTACTTC. It codes for CASRNRDEQYF.

This rearrangement joins TRBV27 to TRBJ1-1; 7 bases agree with TRBD1. V was pared by 10 bases and J by 1 base, with 6 bases of the junction left unmatched. There are 13 residues in the CDR3. Germline CDR1 and CDR2: MNHEY and SMNVEV (reference sequence). This CDR3 reads CATFDRENTEAFF. Written as DNA, the CDR3 is TGTGCCACCTTCGACAGGGAGAACACTGAAGCTTTCTTT.

This clone has only one observation. This rearrangement joins TRBV19 to TRBJ2-1; perhaps TRBD2 as D (5 bases). With 7 bases removed from V and 6 bases from J, the gap between germline ends came to 10 bases. This CDR3 has 12 residues. Germline CDR1 reads LNHDA; CDR2 reads SQIVND (reference sequence). DNA of the CDR3: TGTGCCAGTAAGTCTGGGAGCAATGAGCAGTTCTTC. It yields the protein CASKSGSNEQFF.